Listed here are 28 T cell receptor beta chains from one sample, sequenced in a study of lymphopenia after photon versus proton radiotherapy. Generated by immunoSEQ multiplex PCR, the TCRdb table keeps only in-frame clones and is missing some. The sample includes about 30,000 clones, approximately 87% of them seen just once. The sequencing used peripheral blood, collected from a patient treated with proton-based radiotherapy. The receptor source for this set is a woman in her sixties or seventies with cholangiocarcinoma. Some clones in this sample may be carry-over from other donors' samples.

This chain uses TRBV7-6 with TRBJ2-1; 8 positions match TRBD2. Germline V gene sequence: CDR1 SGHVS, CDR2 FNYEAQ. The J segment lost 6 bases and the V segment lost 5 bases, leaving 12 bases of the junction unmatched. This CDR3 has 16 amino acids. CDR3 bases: TGTGCCAGCAGCGATAGGTCGGGGGGGCCCCTCAATGAGCAGTTCTTC. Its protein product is CASSDRSGGPLNEQFF.

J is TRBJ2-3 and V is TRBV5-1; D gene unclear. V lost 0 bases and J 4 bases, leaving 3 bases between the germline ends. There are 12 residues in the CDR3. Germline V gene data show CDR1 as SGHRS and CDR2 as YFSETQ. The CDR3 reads CASSLVPDTQYF. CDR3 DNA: TGCGCCAGCAGCTTGGTCCCAGATACGCAGTATTTT.

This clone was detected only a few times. In DNA form, the CDR3 reads TGTGCCAGCAGCCTGGGACTAGCCAACAATGAGCAGTTCTTC. Its translation is CASSLGLANNEQFF. The V gene is TRBV5-6, the J gene TRBJ2-1; the match to TRBD2 covers 9 bases. The CDR3 consists of 14 residues. V was pared by 4 bases and J by 5 bases, with 4 bases of the junction left unmatched. Germline-derived CDR1 and CDR2 are SGHDT and YYEEEE.

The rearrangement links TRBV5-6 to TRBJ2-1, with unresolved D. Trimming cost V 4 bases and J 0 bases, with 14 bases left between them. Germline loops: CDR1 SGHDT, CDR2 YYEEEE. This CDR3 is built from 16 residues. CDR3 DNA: TGTGCCAGCAGCCAGCAGTCATCTGGCTCCTACAATGAGCAGTTCTTC. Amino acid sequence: CASSQQSSGSYNEQFF.

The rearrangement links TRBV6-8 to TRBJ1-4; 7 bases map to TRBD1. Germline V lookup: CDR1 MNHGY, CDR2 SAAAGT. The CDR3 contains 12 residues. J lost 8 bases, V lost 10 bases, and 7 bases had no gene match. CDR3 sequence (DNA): TGTGCCAACGAGGGGGCACGGGAAAAACTGTTTTTT. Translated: CANEGAREKLFF.

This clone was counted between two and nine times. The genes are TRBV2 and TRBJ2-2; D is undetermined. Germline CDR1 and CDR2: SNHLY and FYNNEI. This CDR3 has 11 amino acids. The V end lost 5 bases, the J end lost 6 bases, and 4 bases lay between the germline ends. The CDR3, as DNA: TGTGCCAGCAGTAAGGCCGGGGAGCTGTTTTTT. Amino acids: CASSKAGELFF.

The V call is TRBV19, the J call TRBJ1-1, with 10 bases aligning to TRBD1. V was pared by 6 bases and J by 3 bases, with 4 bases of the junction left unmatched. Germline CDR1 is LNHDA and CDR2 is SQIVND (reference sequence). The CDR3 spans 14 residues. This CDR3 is CASRKGQGHTEAFF. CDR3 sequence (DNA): TGTGCCAGTAGAAAGGGACAGGGGCACACTGAAGCTTTCTTT. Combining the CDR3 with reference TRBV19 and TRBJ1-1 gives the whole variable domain DGGITQSPKYLFRKEGQNVTLSCEQNLNHDAMYWYRQDPGQGLRLIYYSQIVNDFQKGDIAEGYSVSREKKESFPLTVTSAQKNPTAFYLCASRKGQGHTEAFFGQGTRLTVV.

CDR3 sequence reads: CASILTQMSYNEQFF. CDR3 nucleotide sequence: TGTGCCAGCATCTTGACTCAAATGTCCTACAATGAGCAGTTCTTC. The rearrangement uses TRBV6-1 and TRBJ2-1; D not resolved. Trimming removed 7 bases from V and 1 base from J, with 14 bases in between. The CDR3 has 15 amino acids. The germline gives CDR1 MNHNS, CDR2 SASEGT.

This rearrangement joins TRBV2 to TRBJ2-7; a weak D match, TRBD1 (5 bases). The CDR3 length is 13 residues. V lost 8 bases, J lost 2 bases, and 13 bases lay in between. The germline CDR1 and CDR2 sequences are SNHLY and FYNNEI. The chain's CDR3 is CASGDRRTYEQYF. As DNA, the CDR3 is TGTGCCAGCGGAGACAGAAGAACCTACGAGCAGTACTTC.

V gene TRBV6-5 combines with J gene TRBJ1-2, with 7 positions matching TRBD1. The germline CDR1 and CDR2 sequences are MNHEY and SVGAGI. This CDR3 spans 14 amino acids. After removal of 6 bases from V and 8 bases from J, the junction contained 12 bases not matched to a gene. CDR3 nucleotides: TGTGCCAGCAGAAGCATGACAGGGAAGGTCGGCTACACCTTC. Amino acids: CASRSMTGKVGYTF.

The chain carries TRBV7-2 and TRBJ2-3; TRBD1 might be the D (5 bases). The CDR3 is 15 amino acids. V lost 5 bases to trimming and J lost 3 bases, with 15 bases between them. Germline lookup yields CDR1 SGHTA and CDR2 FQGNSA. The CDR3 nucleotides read TGTGCCAGCAGCCCTCGTGGACAATCGACAGATACGCAGTATTTT. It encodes CASSPRGQSTDTQYF.

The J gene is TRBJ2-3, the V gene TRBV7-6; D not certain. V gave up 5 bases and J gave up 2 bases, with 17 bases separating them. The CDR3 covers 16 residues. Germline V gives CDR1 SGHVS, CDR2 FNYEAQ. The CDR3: CASSLEAALNTDTQYF. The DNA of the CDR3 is TGTGCCAGCAGCCTCGAGGCAGCCCTTAACACAGATACGCAGTATTTT.

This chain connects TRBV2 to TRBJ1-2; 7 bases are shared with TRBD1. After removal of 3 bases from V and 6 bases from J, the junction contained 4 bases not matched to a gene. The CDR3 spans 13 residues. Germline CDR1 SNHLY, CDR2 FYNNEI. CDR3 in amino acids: CASSDSGGNGYTF. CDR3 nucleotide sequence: TGTGCCAGCAGTGATTCAGGGGGTAATGGCTACACCTTC.

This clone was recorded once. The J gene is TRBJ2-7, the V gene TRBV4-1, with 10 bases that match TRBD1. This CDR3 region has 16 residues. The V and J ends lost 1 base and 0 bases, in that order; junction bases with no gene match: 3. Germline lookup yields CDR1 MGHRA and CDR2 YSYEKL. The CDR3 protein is CASSQGGQGISYEQYF. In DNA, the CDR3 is TGCGCCAGCAGCCAAGGGGGACAGGGGATCTCCTACGAGCAGTACTTC.

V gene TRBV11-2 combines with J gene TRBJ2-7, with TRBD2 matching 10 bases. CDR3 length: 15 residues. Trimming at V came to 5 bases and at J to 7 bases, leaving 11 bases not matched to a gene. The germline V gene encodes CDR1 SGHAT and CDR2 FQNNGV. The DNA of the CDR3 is TGTGCCAGCAGCCCCCTCCTAGCGGGGGCCGAAGAGCAGTACTTC. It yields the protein CASSPLLAGAEEQYF.

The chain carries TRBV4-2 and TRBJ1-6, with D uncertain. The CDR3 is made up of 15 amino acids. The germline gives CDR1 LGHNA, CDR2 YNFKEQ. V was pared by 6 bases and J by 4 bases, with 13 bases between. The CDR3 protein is CASRDDGRYNSPLHF. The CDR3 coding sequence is TGTGCCAGCAGGGATGACGGACGTTATAATTCACCCCTCCACTTT.

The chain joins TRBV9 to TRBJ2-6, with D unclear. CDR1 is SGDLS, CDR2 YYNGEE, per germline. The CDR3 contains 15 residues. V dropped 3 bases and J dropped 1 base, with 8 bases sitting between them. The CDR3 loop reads CASSAGQSGANVLTF. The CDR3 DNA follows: TGTGCCAGCAGCGCCGGGCAATCTGGGGCCAACGTCCTGACTTTC.

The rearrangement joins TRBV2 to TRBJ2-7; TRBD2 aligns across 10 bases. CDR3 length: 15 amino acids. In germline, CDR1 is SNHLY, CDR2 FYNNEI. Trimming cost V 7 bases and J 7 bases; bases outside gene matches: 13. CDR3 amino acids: CASNIRLAGVREQYF. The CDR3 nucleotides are TGTGCCAGCAACATTCGGCTAGCGGGAGTCAGGGAGCAGTACTTC. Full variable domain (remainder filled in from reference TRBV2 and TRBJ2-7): EPEVTQTPSHQVTQMGQEVILRCVPISNHLYFYWYRQILGQKVEFLVSFYNNEISEKSEIFDDQFSVERPDGSNFTLKIRSTKLEDSAMYFCASNIRLAGVREQYFGPGTRLTVT.

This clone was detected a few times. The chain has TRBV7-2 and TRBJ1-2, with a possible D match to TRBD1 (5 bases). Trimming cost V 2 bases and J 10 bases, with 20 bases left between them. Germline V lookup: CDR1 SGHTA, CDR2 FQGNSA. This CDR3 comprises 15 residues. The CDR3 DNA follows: TGTGCCAGCAGCTTATGGCTCTGGCCGGGACCCTACTACACCTTC. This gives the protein CASSLWLWPGPYYTF.

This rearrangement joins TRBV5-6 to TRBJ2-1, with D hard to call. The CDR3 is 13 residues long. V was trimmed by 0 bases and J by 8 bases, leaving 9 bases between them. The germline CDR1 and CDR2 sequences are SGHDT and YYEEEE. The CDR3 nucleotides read TGTGCCAGCAGCTTGGAGGGTAGTTATGAGCAGTTCTTC. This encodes CASSLEGSYEQFF.

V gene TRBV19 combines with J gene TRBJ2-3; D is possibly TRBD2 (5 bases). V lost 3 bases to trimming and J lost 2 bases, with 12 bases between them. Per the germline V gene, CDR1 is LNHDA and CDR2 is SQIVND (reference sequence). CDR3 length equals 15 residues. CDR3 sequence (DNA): TGTGCCAGTAGTATGTTTTCGGGGAACACAGATACGCAGTATTTT. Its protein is CASSMFSGNTDTQYF. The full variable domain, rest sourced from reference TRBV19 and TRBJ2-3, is DGGITQSPKYLFRKEGQNVTLSCEQNLNHDAMYWYRQDPGQGLRLIYYSQIVNDFQKGDIAEGYSVSREKKESFPLTVTSAQKNPTAFYLCASSMFSGNTDTQYFGPGTRLTVL.

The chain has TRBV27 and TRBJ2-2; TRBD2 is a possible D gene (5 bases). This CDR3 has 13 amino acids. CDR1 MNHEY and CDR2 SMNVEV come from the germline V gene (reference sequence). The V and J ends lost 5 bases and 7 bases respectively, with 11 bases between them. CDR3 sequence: CASSVTAGGELFF. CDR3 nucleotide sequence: TGTGCCAGCAGTGTGACGGCGGGCGGGGAGCTGTTTTTT.

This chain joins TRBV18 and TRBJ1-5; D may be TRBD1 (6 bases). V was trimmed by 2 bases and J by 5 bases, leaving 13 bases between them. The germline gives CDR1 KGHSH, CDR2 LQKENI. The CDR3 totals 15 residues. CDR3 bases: TGTGCCAGCTCACCAACACAGGGTTTTGATCAGCCCCAGCATTTT. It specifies CASSPTQGFDQPQHF.

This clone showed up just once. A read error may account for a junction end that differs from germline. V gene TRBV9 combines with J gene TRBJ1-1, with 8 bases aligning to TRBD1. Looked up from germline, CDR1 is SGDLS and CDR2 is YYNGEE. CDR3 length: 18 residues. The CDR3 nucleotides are TGTGCCAGCAGCCCTCCCCGATGGGCAGGGGGCTCGGACACTGAGGCTTTCTTT. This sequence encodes CASSPPRWAGGSDTEAFF.

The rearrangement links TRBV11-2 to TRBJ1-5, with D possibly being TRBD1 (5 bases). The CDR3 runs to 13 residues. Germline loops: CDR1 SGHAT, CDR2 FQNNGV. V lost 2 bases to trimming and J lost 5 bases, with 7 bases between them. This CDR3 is CASSLQGDQPQHF. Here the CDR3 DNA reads TGTGCCAGCAGCTTACAGGGCGATCAGCCCCAGCATTTT.

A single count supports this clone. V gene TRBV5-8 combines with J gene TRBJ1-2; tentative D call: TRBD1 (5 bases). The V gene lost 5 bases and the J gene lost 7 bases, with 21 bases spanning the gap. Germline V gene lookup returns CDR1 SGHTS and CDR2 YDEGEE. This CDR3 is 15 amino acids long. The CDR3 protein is CASRGVFSGRPGYTF. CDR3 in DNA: TGTGCCAGCAGGGGGGTTTTTTCGGGCCGGCCTGGCTACACCTTC.

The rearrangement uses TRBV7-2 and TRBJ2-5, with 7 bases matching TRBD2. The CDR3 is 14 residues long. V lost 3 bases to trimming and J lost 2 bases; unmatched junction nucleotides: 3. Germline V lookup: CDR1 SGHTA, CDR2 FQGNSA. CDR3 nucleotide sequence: TGTGCCAGCAGCTTTTCGGGGGGACAAGAGACCCAGTACTTC. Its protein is CASSFSGGQETQYF.

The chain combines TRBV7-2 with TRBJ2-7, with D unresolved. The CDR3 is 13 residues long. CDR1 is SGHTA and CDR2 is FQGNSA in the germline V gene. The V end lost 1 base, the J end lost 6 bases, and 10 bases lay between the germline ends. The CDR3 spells CASSLDPLSEQYF. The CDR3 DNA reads TGTGCCAGCAGCTTAGATCCGCTTAGCGAGCAGTACTTC.